This section outlines one T cell receptor (beta chain) sequence together with its context. Its cognate antigen is unknown. The sequenced template was cDNA made from the entire isolated RNA. Naive, central memory and regulatory T cell samples averaged about 3.5 million reads. Assay used: immunoSEQ multiplex PCR; TCRdb lists only in-frame clones, some missing. There are hundreds of thousands of clones in the sample; roughly 9% occur only once, and roughly 1% lies in the top ten. Germline V lookup: CDR1 KGHSH, CDR2 LQKENI. This CDR3 spans 16 amino acids. V lost 1 base to trimming and J lost 0 bases, with 12 bases between them. The data were taken from a study of beta chain features in type 1 diabetes. Each of the CD4+ naive, central memory, regulatory and stem cell-like memory populations was sorted via CD45RO/CCR7/CD25/CD127/CD95/CD27. Study outcomes and limitations: Patients with type 1 diabetes carried fewer insertions and had more deletions at their VDJ junctions. In every one of the four CD4+ subsets, TCRB CDR3s were moderately but significantly shorter in Type 1 diabetes patients.

Sequencing input: central memory CD4+ T cells from blood. J is TRBJ1-1 and V is TRBV18; D is unresolved. The TCR comes from a man aged 25 to 40 with type 1 diabetes. CDR3 coding DNA: TGTGCCAGCTCACCACAGAGGCTGGGCCTGAACACTGAAGCTTTCTTT. Its protein is CASSPQRLGLNTEAFF.